Presented here are 2 T cell receptor beta chains from one specimen sequenced in a study of naive and memory T cell subsets. The beta constant-region primer was an equimolar mix of two oligonucleotides covering TRBC1 and TRBC2. Nested alpha and beta constant-region primers with the SP2 primer drove four PCR rounds on ligated cDNA. TCRdb called the UMI-ligation and nested PCR reads again in MiXCR, with one record for every CDR3 protein. The sample yields roughly 130,000 distinct CDR3 sequences, roughly 32% seen once. The source material was central memory CD4+ T cells from blood. The receptors stem from a human donor in good health.

V usage is TRBV20-1 and J usage is TRBJ2-3, with no clear D. The germline V and J ends were trimmed by 3 bases and 0 bases, with 13 bases remaining between them. Germline-derived CDR1 and CDR2 are DFQATT and SNEGSKA (reference sequence). The CDR3 is 15 amino acids. The CDR3 DNA reads TGCAGTGCTAGTGTGCGGAGTTCTAGCACAGATACGCAGTATTTT. This gives the protein CSASVRSSSTDTQYF.

This clonotype was recorded many times. This chain connects TRBV24-1 to TRBJ2-1; D is tentatively TRBD1 or TRBD2 (5 bases each). CDR3 length: 12 residues. CDR1 is KGHDR and CDR2 is SFDVKD in the germline V gene. V lost 10 bases and J lost 7, with 13 bases in between. The CDR3: CATGREGNEQFF. As DNA, the CDR3 is TGTGCCACAGGTCGCGAGGGGAATGAGCAGTTCTTC.